The rows below give T cell receptor beta chains drawn from one sample of a study of cytomegalovirus exposure and HLA in healthy donors. Clones were sequenced by immunoSEQ multiplex PCR, and TCRdb holds only the in-frame ones, with some missing. The sample comprises 95,000 to 150,000 clones, 75% to 80% of which are singletons, and over 5.5% rests with the top ten. The sample consisted of PBMCs. The receptor source for this set is a woman in her forties in good health and CMV-seronegative. Each CDR3 is given with its conserved first and last residue. D genes are given only for firm matches. Expanded clones get a size class; other rows say once, few or many, or leave the size out.

NA	TRBV10-1	TRBD1	TRBJ1-1	CASSEWTGPSFFF	TGCGCCAGCAGTGAGTGGACAGGCCCTAGCTTTTTTTTT
NA	TRBV5-1	TRBD2	TRBJ2-3	CASSFRWAKGALLSGSGSDTQYF	TGCGCCAGCAGCTTTAGGTGGGCAAAAGGGGCGCTCCTTAGCGGGAGCGGGTCAGATACGCAGTATTTT
NA	TRBV5-6	TRBD2	TRBJ2-3	CASSPTSGLTDTQYF	TGTGCCAGCAGCCCGACTAGCGGCCTCACAGATACGCAGTATTTT
NA	TRBV7-9	NA	TRBJ2-1	CASSFGGGQISYNEQFF	TGTGCCAGCAGCTTCGGCGGCGGCCAAATCTCCTACAATGAGCAGTTCTTC
NA	TRBV11-2	TRBD1	TRBJ1-3	CASSGQGSGNTIYF	TGTGCCAGCAGCGGACAGGGCTCTGGAAACACCATATATTTT
once	TRBV7-9	TRBD2	TRBJ2-1	CSSSLAGGGSYNEQFF	TGTTCCAGCAGCTTAGCGGGGGGTGGGTCCTACAATGAGCAGTTCTTC
NA	TRBV5-8	TRBD2	TRBJ2-5	CASSDPGLAGWETQYF	TGTGCCAGCAGCGACCCGGGACTAGCGGGATGGGAGACCCAGTACTTC
NA	TRBV19	NA	TRBJ1-2	CASSIADSDSNYGYTF	TGTGCCAGTAGTATTGCGGACAGCGATTCTAACTATGGCTACACCTTC
NA	TRBV4-2	NA	TRBJ1-1	CASSPDSYMNTEAFF	TGTGCCAGCAGCCCGGACAGCTACATGAACACTGAAGCTTTCTTT
NA	TRBV7-2	TRBD2	TRBJ2-1	CASSSLGLAGYNEQFF	TGTGCCAGCAGCAGTTTAGGACTAGCGGGCTACAATGAGCAGTTCTTC
NA	TRBV7-6	TRBD2	TRBJ2-3	CASSSIAGGGDTQYF	TGTGCCAGCAGCTCGATAGCGGGAGGTGGAGATACGCAGTATTTT
NA	TRBV7-3	NA	TRBJ2-7	CASRRGASGPYEQYF	TGTGCCAGCCGTAGGGGGGCTAGCGGACCCTACGAGCAGTACTTC
NA	TRBV11-2	NA	TRBJ1-3	CASSLFTGTSGNTIYF	TGTGCCAGCAGCTTGTTTACCGGGACATCGGGAAACACCATATATTTT
NA	TRBV19	NA	TRBJ2-5	CASSKTAQETQYF	TGTGCCAGTAGTAAGACAGCCCAAGAGACCCAGTACTTC
NA	TRBV5-1	NA	TRBJ1-1	CASTQNQDSEAFF	TGCGCCAGCACCCAAAACCAAGACAGTGAAGCTTTCTTT
once	TRBV5-6	TRBD2	TRBJ2-4	CASSLGGAGSGWYSQYF	TGTGCCAGCAGCTTGGGGGGAGCGGGATCCGGGTGGTACAGTCAGTACTTC
NA	TRBV10-3	TRBD1	TRBJ2-5	CAIRTGEQETQYF	TGTGCCATCAGGACAGGGGAACAAGAGACCCAGTACTTC
few	TRBV9	NA	TRBJ2-1	CASSVRGVNYNEQFF	TGTGCCAGCAGCGTTCGCGGAGTAAACTACAATGAGCAGTTCTTC
NA	TRBV27	NA	TRBJ2-7	CASAFGGGPLYEQYF	TGTGCCAGCGCTTTCGGTGGGGGCCCTCTCTACGAGCAGTACTTC
NA	TRBV27	NA	TRBJ1-5	CASSLIYGQPQHF	TGTGCCAGCAGTTTAATATACGGTCAGCCCCAGCATTTT
NA	TRBV6-1	TRBD1	TRBJ1-6	CASSEATGVDSPLHF	TGTGCCAGCAGTGAAGCTACAGGGGTTGATTCACCCCTCCACTTT
NA	TRBV5-1	TRBD1	TRBJ2-7	CASSLGTGGHEQYF	TGCGCCAGCAGCTTGGGGACAGGGGGACACGAGCAGTACTTC
NA	TRBV4-2	TRBD2	TRBJ2-7	CASSQTSGSSYEQYF	TGTGCCAGCAGCCAAACTAGCGGGAGCTCCTACGAGCAGTACTTC
NA	TRBV11-2	NA	TRBJ2-3	CASSSNSHTQYF	TGTGCCAGCAGCTCCAACTCCCATACGCAGTATTTT
NA	TRBV6-4	TRBD2	TRBJ2-3	CASSADGRAWTDTQYF	TGTGCCAGCAGTGCGGACGGGAGGGCCTGGACAGATACGCAGTATTTT
NA	TRBV5-1	NA	TRBJ1-5	CASSLVGGSNQPQHF	TGCGCCAGCAGCTTGGTGGGGGGTTCAAATCAGCCCCAGCATTTT
NA	TRBV5-6	TRBD1	TRBJ2-7	CASSLGGTGRSEQYF	TGTGCCAGCAGCTTAGGGGGGACAGGGCGATCCGAGCAGTACTTC
once	TRBV5-1	NA	TRBJ1-1	CASSRSGTRSPFWAFF	TGCGCCAGCAGCAGATCCGGGACACGGTCCCCTTTTTGGGCTTTCTTT
NA	TRBV4-2	TRBD1	TRBJ2-3	CASSQGSSGDSQDTQYF	TGTGCCAGCAGCCAAGGGTCATCAGGGGACAGTCAAGATACGCAGTATTTT
few	TRBV7-9	NA	TRBJ2-3	CASSLVTGTDTQYF	TGTGCCAGCAGCTTAGTCACTGGCACAGATACGCAGTATTTT
NA	TRBV11-2	NA	TRBJ2-7	CASSLERVEQYF	TGTGCCAGCAGCTTGGAGAGGGTAGAGCAGTACTTC
NA	TRBV28	NA	TRBJ1-5	CASSFRRGTSNQPQHF	TGTGCCAGCAGTTTTCGACGAGGTACTAGCAATCAGCCCCAGCATTTT
NA	TRBV2	TRBD1	TRBJ2-1	CASSEIGQGDYNEQFF	TGTGCCAGCAGTGAAATTGGACAGGGGGACTACAATGAGCAGTTCTTC
once	TRBV28	NA	TRBJ2-7	CASNSGGGRGAYEQYF	TGTGCCAGCAACTCGGGGGGTGGCAGGGGAGCCTACGAGCAGTACTTC
NA	TRBV11-2	TRBD1	TRBJ2-1	CASSSLDRGGHEQFF	TGTGCCAGCAGCTCGTTGGACAGGGGGGGTCATGAGCAGTTCTTC
NA	TRBV19	NA	TRBJ2-5	CASSTHPVETQYF	TGTGCCAGTAGTACCCACCCGGTTGAGACCCAGTACTTC
NA	TRBV5-4	TRBD2	TRBJ2-7	CASSSLAGGQYEQYF	TGTGCCAGCAGCTCCCTAGCGGGAGGTCAGTACGAGCAGTACTTC
few	TRBV27	TRBD1	TRBJ1-5	CASSAGAGQGNQPQHF	TGTGCCAGCAGCGCCGGGGCAGGACAGGGAAATCAGCCCCAGCATTTT
once	TRBV28	NA	TRBJ1-4	CASSLVTPGGEKLFF	TGTGCCAGCAGTTTAGTGACCCCAGGAGGTGAAAAACTGTTTTTT
NA	TRBV28	TRBD2	TRBJ2-7	CASSSGWAWGAGESFEQYF	TGTGCCAGCAGTTCGGGGTGGGCGTGGGGAGCGGGAGAGAGTTTCGAGCAGTACTTC
once	TRBV28	TRBD1	TRBJ1-2	CASSSPSLDRDGGYTF	TGTGCCAGCAGTTCCCCAAGCCTTGACAGGGATGGGGGCTACACCTTC
NA	TRBV18	NA	TRBJ2-5	CASSPGRDQETQYF	TGTGCCAGCTCACCGGGCAGAGACCAAGAGACCCAGTACTTC
NA	TRBV27	NA	TRBJ2-7	CASSPRRGSPWEYF	TGTGCCAGCAGCCCACGACGGGGGAGCCCCTGGGAGTACTTC
NA	TRBV28	NA	TRBJ2-1	CASSLWGQASYNEQFF	TGTGCCAGCAGTTTATGGGGGCAGGCTTCCTACAATGAGCAGTTCTTC
NA	TRBV10-2	NA	TRBJ1-2	CASSETENYGYTF	TGCGCCAGCAGTGAGACAGAAAATTATGGCTACACCTTC
NA	TRBV29-1	TRBD1	TRBJ2-6	CSVGSGQPSGANVLTF	TGCAGCGTTGGGTCGGGACAGCCCTCTGGGGCCAACGTCCTGACTTTC
NA	TRBV10-3	NA	TRBJ1-4	CAIRSSEEKLFF	TGTGCCATCAGGTCGTCTGAGGAAAAACTGTTTTTT
NA	TRBV7-2	NA	TRBJ2-7	CASSLGQAYYEQYF	TGTGCCAGCAGCTTAGGACAAGCCTACTACGAGCAGTACTTC
few	TRBV29-1	TRBD1	TRBJ1-2	CSAAWGTGYGYTF	TGCAGCGCAGCCTGGGGGACAGGGTATGGCTACACCTTC
NA	TRBV2	NA	TRBJ2-5	CASSEGVETQYF	TGTGCCAGCAGTGAGGGCGTGGAGACCCAGTACTTC
NA	TRBV9	NA	TRBJ1-1	CASTPSGTVNTEAFF	TGTGCCAGCACCCCTTCGGGTACGGTGAACACTGAAGCTTTCTTT
NA	TRBV6-1	TRBD1	TRBJ2-3	CASKSGTAVHTQYF	TGTGCCAGCAAATCCGGGACAGCAGTCCATACGCAGTATTTT
NA	TRBV4-2	TRBD2	TRBJ2-2	CASSQGGLAGGLTGELFF	TGTGCCAGCAGCCAAGGGGGACTAGCGGGAGGGTTGACCGGGGAGCTGTTTTTT
NA	TRBV4-2	TRBD1	TRBJ2-7	CASSQVAGQGAFYEQYF	TGTGCCAGCAGCCAAGTAGCTGGACAGGGGGCTTTCTACGAGCAGTACTTC
few	TRBV7-9	NA	TRBJ2-1	CSSSLDFNVGVSTNEQFF	TGTTCCAGCAGCTTAGACTTTAACGTGGGAGTCTCTACGAATGAGCAGTTCTTC